These 28 T cell receptor beta chains originate from one sample sequenced in a study of long-term antiretroviral therapy in people with HIV. At the survey level, the v3.0 immunoSEQ assay was run. Assay used: immunoSEQ multiplex PCR; TCRdb lists only in-frame clones, some missing. Of 25,000 to 30,000 clones in the sample, about 86% were seen once. Here the sequenced sample was unsorted PBMCs, taken more than 2.6 years after starting antiretroviral therapy. The receptors stem from a man aged 40-55 years with HIV.

This chain joins TRBV11-2 and TRBJ2-2; tentative D call: TRBD2 (6 bases). This CDR3 comprises 19 residues. V was clipped by 1 base and J by 6 bases, with 24 bases between them. Germline CDR1 is SGHAT and CDR2 is FQNNGV. The CDR3 DNA sequence: TGTGCCAGCAGCTTAGTAGGCTCCGGGACCGGGAGATACCCCGGGGAGCTGTTTTTT. Residues: CASSLVGSGTGRYPGELFF.

V gene TRBV19 combines with J gene TRBJ1-1; D gene ambiguous. Looked up from germline, CDR1 is LNHDA and CDR2 is SQIVND (reference sequence). Deletions cut 3 bases from V and 0 bases from J, with 8 bases between. This CDR3 spans 14 amino acids. This CDR3 reads CASSIRALNTEAFF. The CDR3 DNA follows: TGTGCCAGTAGTATTCGTGCCCTGAACACTGAAGCTTTCTTT.

The J gene is TRBJ1-1, the V gene TRBV6-1, with TRBD1 matching over 8 bases. The CDR3 length is 14 residues. V lost 9 bases and J lost 3; bases outside the gene matches: 9. In germline, CDR1 is MNHNS, CDR2 SASEGT. The CDR3 DNA reads as TGTGCCAGTAGAAGACAGGGGCTAGACACTGAAGCTTTCTTT. Its protein product is CASRRQGLDTEAFF.

V and J are TRBV28 and TRBJ2-3; 7 nucleotides agree with TRBD2. The germline V gene encodes CDR1 MDHEN and CDR2 SYDVKM. The CDR3 has 16 residues. J was trimmed by 1 base and V by 7 bases; bases with no gene match: 11. The CDR3 nucleotides read TGTGCCAGCACTATGGGGGAGGGCCAGGGCACAGATACGCAGTATTTT. Protein sequence: CASTMGEGQGTDTQYF.

This clone was detected a few times. This chain joins TRBV19 and TRBJ1-2; TRBD1 agrees at 10 bases. The germline gives CDR1 LNHDA, CDR2 SQIVND (reference sequence). Losses at the gene ends were 7 bases for V and 7 bases for J; bases not matched to a gene: 12. The CDR3 has 15 amino acids. CDR3 sequence: CASTTLGQGRSGYTF. The CDR3 DNA reads as TGTGCCAGTACCACCTTGGGACAGGGGAGAAGTGGCTACACCTTC.

This clone appeared a single time. The chain joins TRBV18 to TRBJ2-3; D call uncertain. CDR1 and CDR2 (germline): KGHSH, LQKENI. There are 16 residues in the CDR3. Trimming shortened V by 3 bases and J by 2 bases, and 15 bases separated the two germline ends. The CDR3 protein is CASSPNGRPFTDTQYF. The CDR3 region has the DNA TGTGCCAGCTCACCCAACGGACGGCCATTCACAGATACGCAGTATTTT.

The chain links TRBV4-2 to TRBJ1-1; D gene uncertain. The CDR3 has 13 residues. From germline, CDR1 is LGHNA and CDR2 YNFKEQ. V was pared by 5 bases and J by 0 bases, with 7 bases between. DNA for the CDR3: TGTGCCAGCAGCGTCACAGTGAACACTGAAGCTTTCTTT. Amino acids: CASSVTVNTEAFF.

The CDR3 reads CASSQVGASGYEKLFF. As DNA, the CDR3 is TGCGCCAGCAGCCAAGTGGGGGCCTCAGGGTATGAAAAACTGTTTTTT. This rearrangement joins TRBV4-1 to TRBJ1-4, with D tentatively TRBD1 (6 bases). Trimming pared 1 base from V and 6 bases from J, leaving 15 bases between. This CDR3 region has 16 residues. Germline CDR1 and CDR2: MGHRA and YSYEKL.

J is TRBJ2-5 and V is TRBV5-1; D is unresolved. The V end lost 0 bases, the J end lost 1 base, and 13 bases lay between the germline ends. The CDR3 spans 16 residues. Germline CDR1 and CDR2: SGHRS and YFSETQ. DNA for the CDR3: TGCGCCAGCAGCTTGGGGTCGGGTAGGACCCAAGAGACCCAGTACTTC. Its translation is CASSLGSGRTQETQYF. Based on the CDR3 plus reference TRBV5-1 and TRBJ2-5, the full variable domain is KAGVTQTPRYLIKTRGQQVTLSCSPISGHRSVSWYQQTPGQGLQFLFEYFSETQRNKGNFPGRFSGRQFSNSRSEMNVSTLELGDSALYLCASSLGSGRTQETQYFGPGTRLLVL.

Regarding this clone: Other DNA sequences in the same sample also yield this CDR3. V usage is TRBV5-6 and J usage is TRBJ1-5; D might be TRBD1 (5 bases). Trimming pared 4 bases from V and 4 bases from J, leaving 12 bases between. The germline V gene encodes CDR1 SGHDT and CDR2 YYEEEE. The CDR3 spans 14 residues. The CDR3 sequence is CASSLGGGNQPQHF. CDR3 nucleotides: TGTGCCAGCAGCCTGGGGGGGGGAAATCAGCCCCAGCATTTT.

This clone appeared once. This specimen includes other DNA sequences encoding the same CDR3. The V call is TRBV28, the J call TRBJ2-5, with 8 positions matching TRBD2. Germline trimming cut 7 bases from V and 2 bases from J; bases unmatched to any gene: 0. Germline V gene data show CDR1 as MDHEN and CDR2 as SYDVKM. This CDR3 comprises 12 residues. DNA of the CDR3: TGTGCCAGCACTAGCGGGCAAGAGACCCAGTACTTC. Its protein is CASTSGQETQYF.

This clone was detected once. This chain joins TRBV28 and TRBJ2-1; no definite D call. The CDR3 has 11 residues. Germline V gives CDR1 MDHEN, CDR2 SYDVKM. The V end was cut by 4 bases, the J end by 10 bases, with 8 bases between. CDR3 amino acids: CASSSLNEQFF. CDR3 coding DNA: TGTGCCAGCAGTTCTCTAAACGAGCAGTTCTTC.

The rearrangement joins TRBV6-5 to TRBJ1-1; a possible D gene is TRBD1 (5 bases). V lost 5 bases and J 7 bases, leaving 20 bases between the germline ends. Germline lookup yields CDR1 MNHEY and CDR2 SVGAGI. The CDR3 length is 15 residues. The CDR3 nucleotides are TGTGCCAGCAGTGGCCACGGGGGGGAAAAGTTTGAAGCTTTCTTT. Its translation is CASSGHGGEKFEAFF.

This chain's CDR3 is CASNSRASGKETQYF. DNA of the CDR3: TGCGCCAGCAATTCTAGGGCTAGCGGGAAAGAGACCCAGTACTTC. The chain combines TRBV5-1 with TRBJ2-5; TRBD2 agrees at 9 bases. V lost 6 bases and J lost 3; bases outside the gene matches: 9. CDR3 length equals 15 residues. CDR1 is SGHRS, CDR2 YFSETQ, per germline.

V and J are TRBV20-1 and TRBJ2-2; D is unresolved. Germline values: CDR1 DFQATT, CDR2 SNEGSKA (reference sequence). The CDR3 runs to 8 residues. V dropped 4 bases and J dropped 16 bases, with 7 bases sitting between them. The CDR3 DNA is TGCAGTGCTACTAAACCGTTTTTT. Its protein product is CSATKPFF.

The chain recombines TRBV5-4 with TRBJ1-2; D not resolved. V lost 0 bases and J lost 3, with 6 bases in between. This CDR3 spans 13 amino acids. Germline loops: CDR1 SGHNT, CDR2 YYREEE (reference sequence). The chain's CDR3 is CASSLDRDYGYTF. CDR3 nucleotides: TGTGCCAGCAGCTTGGACCGGGACTATGGCTACACCTTC.

The chain couples TRBV5-6 to TRBJ2-7; 8 bases line up with TRBD2. V lost 5 bases to trimming and J lost 0 bases; unmatched junction nucleotides: 4. CDR3 length: 14 amino acids. Germline CDR1 SGHDT, CDR2 YYEEEE. The CDR3 is CASSTSGYSYEQYF. CDR3 DNA: TGTGCCAGCAGTACTAGCGGATACTCCTACGAGCAGTACTTC.

The chain has TRBV29-1 and TRBJ1-1; D gene ambiguous. From germline, CDR1 is SQVTM and CDR2 ANQGSEA. Trimming removed 3 bases from V and 0 bases from J, with 5 bases in between. The CDR3 covers 12 residues. This chain's CDR3 is CSVDEVNTEAFF. DNA of the CDR3: TGCAGCGTTGACGAGGTGAACACTGAAGCTTTCTTT.

J is TRBJ2-2 and V is TRBV11-2; 7 nucleotides line up with TRBD2. Germline CDR1 reads SGHAT; CDR2 reads FQNNGV. There are 15 residues in the CDR3. Trimming took 4 bases from V and 2 from J; bases not matched to a gene: 4. CDR3 DNA sequence: TGTGCCAGCAGCTGGGAGGGGTTTAACACCGGGGAGCTGTTTTTT. Residues: CASSWEGFNTGELFF. Full variable domain (rest looked up from reference TRBV11-2 and TRBJ2-2): EAGVAQSPRYKIIEKRQSVAFWCNPISGHATLYWYQQILGQGPKLLIQFQNNGVVDDSQLPKDRFSAERLKGVDSTLKIQPAKLEDSAVYLCASSWEGFNTGELFFGEGSRLTVL.

The rearrangement uses TRBV29-1 and TRBJ2-2, with 11 bases lining up with TRBD2. The germline V gene encodes CDR1 SQVTM and CDR2 ANQGSEA. The CDR3 totals 15 residues. V gave up 7 bases and J gave up 4 bases; unmatched junction bases: 8. The CDR3 region is CSASFTSGGTGELFF. Written as DNA, the CDR3 is TGCAGCGCAAGCTTCACTAGCGGGGGCACCGGGGAGCTGTTTTTT.

V usage is TRBV30 and J usage is TRBJ2-5, with D possibly TRBD2 on 5 matching bases. Germline CDR1 is GTSNPN and CDR2 is SVGIG (reference sequence). Trimming removed 1 base from V and 1 base from J, with 10 bases in between. The CDR3 sequence is 14 residues long. The CDR3 here is CAWSGFSGQETQYF. The CDR3 nucleotides read TGTGCCTGGAGTGGGTTCAGCGGCCAAGAGACCCAGTACTTC.

This sequence joins TRBV6-5 and TRBJ1-2, with 8 bases matching TRBD1. Per germline, CDR1 MNHEY and CDR2 SVGAGI. Losses at the gene ends were 7 bases for V and 4 bases for J; bases not matched to a gene: 8. This CDR3 comprises 14 residues. As DNA, the CDR3 is TGTGCCAGCACTCCGACAGGGGACCCCTATGGCTACACCTTC. Residues: CASTPTGDPYGYTF.

The chain employs TRBV5-8 and TRBJ2-3; 11 bases map to TRBD2. The CDR3 extends over 16 amino acids. The junction had 6 bases not matched to a gene; V was cut back by 1 base and J by 5 bases. CDR1 is SGHTS and CDR2 is YDEGEE in the germline V gene. As DNA, the CDR3 is TGTGCCAGCAGCTTGAGTCTAGCGGGAGGTAGAGATACGCAGTATTTT. It translates to CASSLSLAGGRDTQYF.

The rearrangement uses TRBV30 and TRBJ2-7; possible D gene TRBD1, 6 bases. V shed 4 bases and J shed 5 bases, with 18 bases lying between them. The CDR3 runs to 14 residues. Looked up from germline, CDR1 is GTSNPN and CDR2 is SVGIG (reference sequence). The CDR3 coding sequence is TGTGCCTGGACTGACGAAGGCAGGGGCCACGAGCAGTACTTC. Protein sequence: CAWTDEGRGHEQYF.

The CDR3 region is CASSPGGFNQPQHF. CDR3 bases: TGTGCCAGCAGTCCCGGGGGTTTCAATCAGCCCCAGCATTTT. V gene TRBV27 combines with J gene TRBJ1-5, with D possibly matching TRBD1 (5 bases). Per germline, CDR1 MNHEY and CDR2 SMNVEV (reference sequence). Trimming stripped 5 bases from V and 3 bases from J, with 11 bases between. The CDR3 spans 14 residues.

The chain joins TRBV28 to TRBJ2-3; D is ambiguous. Germline-derived CDR1 and CDR2 are MDHEN and SYDVKM. This CDR3 region has 11 residues. Trimming removed 8 bases at V and 0 bases at J, with 3 bases between. CDR3 nucleotides: TGTGCCAGCGCGAGCACAGATACGCAGTATTTT. Translating it yields CASASTDTQYF.

This chain joins TRBV10-3 and TRBJ1-2; D remains ambiguous. In germline, CDR1 is ENHRY, CDR2 SYGVKD. V shed 4 bases and J shed 0 bases, with 9 bases lying between them. The CDR3 consists of 14 residues. The CDR3 sequence is CAISAIGTNYGYTF. CDR3 sequence (DNA): TGTGCCATCAGTGCTATCGGGACTAACTATGGCTACACCTTC.

CDR3 residues: CASSYGVGNIYGYTF. CDR3 nucleotide sequence: TGTGCCAGCAGTTACGGCGTAGGAAATATCTATGGCTACACCTTC. V and J are TRBV6-5 and TRBJ1-2; no reliable D call. This CDR3 contains 15 residues. Germline CDR1 and CDR2: MNHEY and SVGAGI. Trimming pared 2 bases from V and 4 bases from J, leaving 14 bases between.